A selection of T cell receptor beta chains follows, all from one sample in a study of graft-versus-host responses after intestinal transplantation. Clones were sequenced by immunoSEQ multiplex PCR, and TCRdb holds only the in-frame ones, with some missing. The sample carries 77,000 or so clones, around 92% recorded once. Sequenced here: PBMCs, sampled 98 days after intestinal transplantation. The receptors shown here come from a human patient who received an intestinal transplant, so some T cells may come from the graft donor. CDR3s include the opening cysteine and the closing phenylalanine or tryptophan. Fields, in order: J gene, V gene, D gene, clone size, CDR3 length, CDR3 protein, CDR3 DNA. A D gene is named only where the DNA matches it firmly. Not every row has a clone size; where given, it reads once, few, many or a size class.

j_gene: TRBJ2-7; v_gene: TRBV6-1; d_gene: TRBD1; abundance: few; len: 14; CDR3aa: CASSVGTGGFEQYF; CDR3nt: TGTGCCAGCAGTGTGGGGACAGGGGGATTCGAGCAGTACTTC
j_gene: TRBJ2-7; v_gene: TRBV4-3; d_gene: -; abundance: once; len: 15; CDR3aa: CASSQAQLMTAEQYF; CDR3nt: TGCGCCAGCAGCCAAGCGCAGCTGATGACGGCCGAGCAGTACTTC
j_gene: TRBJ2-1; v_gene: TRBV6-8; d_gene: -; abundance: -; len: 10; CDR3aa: CASSYGEQFF; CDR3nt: TGTGCCAGCAGTTACGGGGAGCAGTTCTTC
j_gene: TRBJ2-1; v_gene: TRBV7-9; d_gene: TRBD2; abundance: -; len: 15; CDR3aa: CASSLGTSDYNEQFF; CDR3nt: TGTGCCAGCAGCTTAGGGACTAGCGATTACAATGAGCAGTTCTTC
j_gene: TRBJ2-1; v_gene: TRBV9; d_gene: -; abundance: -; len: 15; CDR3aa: CASSVGGDSYNEQFF; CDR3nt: TGTGCCAGCAGCGTCGGGGGGGACAGCTACAATGAGCAGTTCTTC
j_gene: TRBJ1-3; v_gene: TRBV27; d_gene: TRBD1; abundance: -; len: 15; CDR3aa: CARRGYQGAFNTIYF; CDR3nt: TGTGCCAGGAGGGGATATCAGGGGGCGTTTAACACCATATATTTT
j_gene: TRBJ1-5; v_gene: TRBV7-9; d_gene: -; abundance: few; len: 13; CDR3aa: CASSPGGDQPQHF; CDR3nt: TGTGCCAGCAGCCCCGGGGGGGATCAGCCCCAGCATTTT
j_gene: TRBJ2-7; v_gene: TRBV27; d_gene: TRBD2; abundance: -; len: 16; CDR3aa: CASSSVGTSGSYEQYF; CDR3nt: TGTGCCAGCAGTTCCGTCGGGACTAGCGGGAGCTACGAGCAGTACTTC
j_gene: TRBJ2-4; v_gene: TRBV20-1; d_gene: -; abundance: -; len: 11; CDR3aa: CSPIAKNIQYF; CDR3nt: TGCAGTCCCATAGCCAAAAACATTCAGTACTTC
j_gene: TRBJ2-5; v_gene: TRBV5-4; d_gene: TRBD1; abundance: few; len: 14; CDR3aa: CASSFGTGEETQYF; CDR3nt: TGTGCCAGCAGCTTCGGGACAGGGGAAGAGACCCAGTACTTC
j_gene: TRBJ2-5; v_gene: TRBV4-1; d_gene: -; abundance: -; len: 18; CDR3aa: CASSQTTGRGGLQETQYF; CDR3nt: TGCGCCAGCAGCCAAACCACGGGGCGAGGGGGTCTACAAGAGACCCAGTACTTC
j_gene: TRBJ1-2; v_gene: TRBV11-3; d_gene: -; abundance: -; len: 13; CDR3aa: CAPRASCVGGYTF; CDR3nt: TGTGCCCCCCGGGCCTCGTGTGTGGGGGGCTACACCTTC
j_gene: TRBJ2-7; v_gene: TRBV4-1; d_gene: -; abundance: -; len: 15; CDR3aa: CASSQHWTPAGEQYF; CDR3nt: TGCGCCAGCAGCCAACACTGGACTCCCGCGGGGGAGCAGTACTTC
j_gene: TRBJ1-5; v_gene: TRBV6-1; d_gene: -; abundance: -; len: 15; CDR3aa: CASSWSRDSNQPQHF; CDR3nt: TGTGCCAGCAGTTGGTCACGGGATAGCAATCAGCCCCAGCATTTT
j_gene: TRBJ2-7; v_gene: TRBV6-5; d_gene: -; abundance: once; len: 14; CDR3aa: CASRATGSSYEQYF; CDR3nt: TGTGCCAGCAGAGCCACAGGGAGCTCCTACGAGCAGTACTTC
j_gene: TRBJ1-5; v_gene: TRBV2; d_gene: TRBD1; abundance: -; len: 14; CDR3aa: CASRQGARNQPQHF; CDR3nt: TGTGCCAGCAGGCAGGGGGCGCGTAATCAGCCCCAGCATTTT
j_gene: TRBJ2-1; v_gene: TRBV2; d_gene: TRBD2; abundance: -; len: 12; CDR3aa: CASTREGNEQFF; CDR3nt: TGTGCCAGCACTCGGGAGGGGAATGAGCAGTTCTTC